These T cell receptor beta chains were read from a single sample in a study of cytomegalovirus exposure and HLA in healthy donors. Libraries were prepared by immunoSEQ multiplex PCR; TCRdb keeps only in-frame clonotypes and omits some of them. The profile shows about 170,000 clones, roughly 84% of them singletons. Sample: PBMCs. These receptors all stem from a male donor in good health and CMV-seronegative. Each CDR3 is given with its conserved first and last residue. A D gene is named only where the DNA matches it firmly. Only part of the rows carry a size: once, few, many, or a class if the clone is expanded.

V gene	J gene	D gene	clone size	CDR3 DNA	CDR3 protein
TRBV7-3	TRBJ1-2	NA	NA	TGTGCCAGCAGCTTAACCTCCGGAGGCTATGGCTACACCTTC	CASSLTSGGYGYTF
TRBV6-6	TRBJ1-5	NA	NA	TGTGCCAGCAGTAGCCTCTATCAGCCCCAGCATTTT	CASSSLYQPQHF
TRBV5-1	TRBJ1-2	TRBD1	NA	TGCGCCAGCAGCTCGCCAAGCCGGGACAGGGAAGGTTCGAACTATGGCTACACCTTC	CASSSPSRDREGSNYGYTF
TRBV18	TRBJ2-1	NA	NA	TGTGCCAGCTCACCGGGACTTATCTACTACAATGAGCAGTTCTTC	CASSPGLIYYNEQFF
TRBV7-3	TRBJ2-1	NA	NA	TGTGCCAGCAGCTTAACAGCCGGGAATGAGCAGTTCTTC	CASSLTAGNEQFF
TRBV9	TRBJ1-1	NA	NA	TGTGCCAGCAGCGTAGGGTGGATTGGAGGGAACACTGAAGCTTTCTTT	CASSVGWIGGNTEAFF
TRBV28	TRBJ1-4	NA	NA	TGTGCCAGCAGTTTGAGTAGGGGTGGGGAAAAACTGTTTTTT	CASSLSRGGEKLFF
TRBV28	TRBJ2-1	NA	NA	TGTGCCAGCATAACAGGCTCATCCTACAATGAGCAGTTCTTC	CASITGSSYNEQFF
TRBV5-6	TRBJ2-5	NA	NA	TGTGCCAGCAGCTCCCGGCGGGGGACACCTAGGCAAGAGACCCAGTACTTC	CASSSRRGTPRQETQYF
TRBV10-1	TRBJ2-3	TRBD2	NA	TGCGCCAGCAGCCCCACTAGCGGATCCACAGATACGCAGTATTTT	CASSPTSGSTDTQYF
TRBV7-3	TRBJ1-1	TRBD1	NA	TGTGCCAGCAGCCTTATAACAGGGGGCTGGGCTGAAGCTTTCTTT	CASSLITGGWAEAFF
TRBV23-1	TRBJ2-7	NA	NA	TGCGCCAGCAGTCATTCTCGCGGGACCTCGTACGAGCAGTACTTC	CASSHSRGTSYEQYF
TRBV7-2	TRBJ2-7	TRBD2	NA	TGTGCCAGCAGCTCGGGGCGGGAGTGGGGCGACGAGCAGTACTTC	CASSSGREWGDEQYF
TRBV6-1	TRBJ2-5	NA	once	TGTGCCAGCAGTGAGGCAGTAAAAGAGACCCAGTACTTC	CASSEAVKETQYF
TRBV6-6	TRBJ2-5	NA	NA	TGTGCCAGCAGTACAACCCGAGAGACCCAGTACTTC	CASSTTRETQYF
TRBV9	TRBJ2-1	TRBD2	NA	TGTGCCAGCAGCGTAGGTCTAGCGGGAGTGGGTGACAATGAGCAGTTCTTC	CASSVGLAGVGDNEQFF
TRBV5-5	TRBJ2-2	TRBD2	NA	TGTGCCAGCAGTCGAACTAGCGGGACGAACACCGGGGAGCTGTTTTTT	CASSRTSGTNTGELFF
TRBV28	TRBJ2-2	NA	NA	TGTGCCAGCATCCTCACGGCCCCGGGGGCCGGGGAGCTGTTTTTT	CASILTAPGAGELFF
TRBV10-1	TRBJ2-7	TRBD2	NA	TGCGCCAGCAGTGACGGTTCGGCGGGAGGGCCCCACGAGCAGTACTTC	CASSDGSAGGPHEQYF
TRBV14	TRBJ2-5	NA	few	TGTGCCAGCAGCCAAGTCGGGGGTCCGACCCAGTACTTC	CASSQVGGPTQYF
TRBV13	TRBJ2-1	TRBD1	NA	TGTGCCAGCAGCCCCAGGGACAGGGGGTACAATGAGCAGTTCTTC	CASSPRDRGYNEQFF
TRBV7-9	TRBJ1-2	NA	NA	TGTGCCAGCAGCCCCCCAGGGGACTATGGCTACACCTTC	CASSPPGDYGYTF
TRBV19	TRBJ2-3	NA	NA	TGTGCCAGTAGTACGGGGAACACAGATACGCAGTATTTT	CASSTGNTDTQYF
TRBV11-2	TRBJ2-7	TRBD1	NA	TGTGCCAGCAGCCGGGACAGTTCCTACGAGCAGTACTTC	CASSRDSSYEQYF
TRBV25-1	TRBJ1-4	TRBD1	few	TGTGCCAGCTCTCGGACAGGGGGCGGCAATGAAAAACTGTTTTTT	CASSRTGGGNEKLFF
TRBV10-3	TRBJ2-6	TRBD1	NA	TGTGCCATCGCCAGAATTATAACAGGGGCGGGGGCCAACGTCCTGACTTTC	CAIARIITGAGANVLTF
TRBV19	TRBJ2-1	TRBD2	NA	TGTGCCAGTAGTACTCTCCCCGGACTAGCGGGCCCGGGGTCCTACAATGAGCAGTTCTTC	CASSTLPGLAGPGSYNEQFF
TRBV5-5	TRBJ2-3	TRBD2	NA	TGTGCCAGCAGCACGCGAGCGGGGCCAGATACGCAGTATTTT	CASSTRAGPDTQYF